This T cell receptor beta chain derives from a study of spatial heterogeneity in lung cancer (dated by TCRdb to about 2019). In the study overall: More beta-chain than alpha-chain transcripts were consistently detected, likely reflecting higher beta-chain transcript abundance. In the raw uncorrected reads, each unique combination of TCR and UMI appeared more than ten times on average. In non-small cell lung cancer, the study made a quantitative comparison of TCR alpha and beta repertoires among multiple tumor regions, matched nontumor lung and blood. The study linked features of the TCR repertoire to counts of nonsynonymous mutations, which were determined by whole-exome sequencing of tumor tissue. At surgery, 200 or so tumor regions, around 67 matched nontumor lung samples and 56 PBMC samples were TCR-sequenced for both alpha and beta chains. Broader findings and caveats from the paper: Additional single-cell paired TCR alpha and beta sequencing was considered necessary to confirm, at a functional level, the hypothesis that regional TCRs recognize regional mutations. Ubiquitous expanded tumor TCRs were found in blood more often at tumor resection than at routine follow-up.

The library was obtained by 5' RACE. The sequencer listed for this sample is NextSeq 500. To allow correction of PCR and sequencing errors, the TCR library protocol tagged every TCR cDNA molecule with a unique molecular identifier. The authors processed their data as follows. Decombinator tools were used for TCR identification, UMI-based error correction and CDR3 extraction. TCRs above a frequency of 2 per 1,000, corresponding to the top 1% of the tumor frequency distribution, were defined as expanded. Rényi diversity was computed with the R vegan package after subsampling each repertoire 100 times to 5,000 TCRs. CDR3 similarity networks were built from amino acid triplet string-kernel similarity, connecting CDR3s with pairwise similarity above 0.82. TCRdb reprocessed the public reads (quality trimming at Q25 with fastp, clone calling with MiXCR) and kept in-frame beta chains. Each entry is one CDR3 protein sequence, shown with its most common DNA and genes. The V and J calls come from TCRdb's annotation, not from the publication. The sample data list 75,000 to 85,000 distinct CDR3 sequences, and about 20% of these were observed just once. Jointly, the top ten make up roughly 6.2% of the sample.

In this sample, this clonotype turned up many times. Its target antigen remains unknown. Per-base quality was not reported, and no clone a single base away is much larger than it. Explained via the paper, the time point label denotes: sample taken at primary tumor resection. For TCR sequencing, whole RNA was extracted from tumor and nontumor lung tissue, or from cryopreserved PBMC samples, and no cell sorting was done. The donors were fewer than 90 patients from the lung TRACERx cohort who had early-stage, untreated non-small cell lung cancer. Only patients with enough RNA available from two or more tumor regions were chosen for TCR sequencing. The sequenced sample was PBMCs, obtained at surgery. The clonotype was recovered from a male donor with early-stage non-small cell lung cancer.

The encoded CDR3 is CASTWDSDTDTQYF. At the DNA level, the sequence is TGTGCCAGCACCTGGGACTCGGACACAGATACGCAGTATTTT. The V gene is TRBV12-3 or TRBV12-4 and the J gene is TRBJ2-3; D gene: possibly TRBD2, on 6 matching bases. The CDR3 measures 14 amino acids from cysteine to phenylalanine. Of all the DNA, just the CDR3 is kept, 42 bases in frame from base 1. Trimming at the junction amounts to 7 bases on V and 2 bases on J, and the germline ends lie 13 bases apart.